This T cell receptor (beta chain) was recorded in a study of early T cells in non-severe SARS-CoV-2 infection. TCRdb called the 5' RACE reads again in MiXCR, with one record for every CDR3 protein. Of some 48,000 distinct CDR3 sequences in the sample, approximately 7.5% were seen once. V dropped 0 bases and J dropped 2; count of bases not matched to a gene: 3. The CDR3 covers 16 residues. Germline V gene sequence: CDR1 LGHDT, CDR2 YNNKEL (reference sequence). This clonotype was seen at least ten times. Material for sequencing was whole blood. The chain recombines TRBV3-1 with TRBJ2-1; 8 bases map to TRBD1. The origin of this receptor is an adult who was a healthcare worker with PCR-confirmed SARS-CoV-2 infection or an uninfected control (not recorded which). The CDR3 DNA follows: TGTGCCAGCAGCCAAGACAGGACAGGGACCTACAATGAGCAGTTCTTC. It codes for CASSQDRTGTYNEQFF.